This passage covers 2 T cell receptor beta chains from one sample sequenced in a study of T cell responses to AZD1222 COVID-19 vaccine. Clones were sequenced by immunoSEQ multiplex PCR, and TCRdb holds only the in-frame ones, with some missing. Among 150,000 to 180,000 clones, 85% to 95% were seen once, and the ten largest hold more than 1.3%. The source material was peripheral blood, sampled 28 days after the second AZD1222 dose. These receptors all stem from an adult who received the AZD1222 COVID-19 vaccine.

The chain recombines TRBV27 with TRBJ1-1, with TRBD1 matching over 9 bases. The ends lost 3 bases at V and 1 base at J; junction bases unmatched: 3. The CDR3 has 15 amino acids. Germline CDR1 is MNHEY and CDR2 is SMNVEV (reference sequence). The CDR3 region has the DNA TGTGCCAGCAGTTTGTTGGGACAGGGGAACACTGAAGCTTTCTTT. It specifies CASSLLGQGNTEAFF.

This chain links TRBV5-1 with TRBJ2-1; D may be TRBD1 (5 bases). With 3 bases removed from V and 0 bases from J, the gap between germline ends came to 7 bases. The CDR3 is 14 amino acids. Per germline, CDR1 SGHRS and CDR2 YFSETQ. CDR3 protein: CASSYGASYNEQFF. For the CDR3, the DNA is TGCGCCAGCAGCTATGGGGCCTCCTACAATGAGCAGTTCTTC.